This is a list of T cell receptor beta chains from one sample in a study of blood T cell repertoires in COVID-19. Libraries were prepared by immunoSEQ multiplex PCR; TCRdb keeps only in-frame clonotypes and omits some of them. This sample yields fewer than 70,000 clones, of which more than 75% are seen a single time; 16% belongs to the top ten. The sample consisted of peripheral blood. The receptor source for this set is a man aged 40-49 years with COVID-19, enrolled during active disease. Each CDR3 is given with its conserved first and last residue. D genes are given only for firm matches. Part of the rows lack a size; the others show once, few, many or a class for expanded clones.

TGCGCCAGCAGCTTAGCGGGACAGGGTGAAGAGACCCAGTACTTC	CASSLAGQGEETQYF	TRBJ2-5	TRBD1	.	TRBV5-1
TGTGCCAGCAGCCAATCACTAGCGGGCACCGGGGAGCTGTTTTTT	CASSQSLAGTGELFF	TRBJ2-2	TRBD2	once	TRBV4-2
TGTGCCAGCAGCCCAGGGACTAGCGGGGGACGAACCTACAATGAGCAGTTCTTC	CASSPGTSGGRTYNEQFF	TRBJ2-1	TRBD2	.	TRBV5-8
TGCGCCAGCAGCTCATCGACTAGCGGGGGGGCAGGGACAGATACGCAGTATTTT	CASSSSTSGGAGTDTQYF	TRBJ2-3	TRBD2	.	TRBV5-1
TGTGCCAGTAGTATAGATCCGGACAGCTATCAGCCCCAGCATTTT	CASSIDPDSYQPQHF	TRBJ1-5	.	.	TRBV19
TGCGCCAGCAGCTGGGGCCCAAACACTGAAGCTTTCTTT	CASSWGPNTEAFF	TRBJ1-1	.	.	TRBV5-1
TGTGCCAGCAGCCTTGGGACAGCCACGCGAAACGTCTATGGCTACACCTTC	CASSLGTATRNVYGYTF	TRBJ1-2	TRBD1	.	TRBV7-9
TGTGCCAGCAGCTTACCTAATAGATCCTACGAGCAGTACTTC	CASSLPNRSYEQYF	TRBJ2-7	.	.	TRBV7-9
TGCAGCGCCGTGAGTAGCCCGAACACTGAAGCTTTCTTT	CSAVSSPNTEAFF	TRBJ1-1	.	.	TRBV29-1
TGTGCCAGCAGGACGGGCTCTGGAAACACCATATATTTT	CASRTGSGNTIYF	TRBJ1-3	.	.	TRBV21-1
TGTGCCAGCAGCTTGGTGGGAGGGGCAGGGAGGTCCTACAATGAGCAGTTCTTC	CASSLVGGAGRSYNEQFF	TRBJ2-1	TRBD2	.	TRBV5-6
TGTGCCAGCAGCTTAGATCCGGGTAGGGGTAACACTGAAGCTTTCTTT	CASSLDPGRGNTEAFF	TRBJ1-1	.	medium-sized	TRBV11-2
TGTGCCAGCAGCCATAGACAGAAAAACTCCTACAATGAGCAGTTCTTC	CASSHRQKNSYNEQFF	TRBJ2-1	.	.	TRBV3-1/TRBV3-2
TGTGCCAGCAGCTTAGGAGGGAAAGAGACCCAGTACTTC	CASSLGGKETQYF	TRBJ2-5	.	.	TRBV11-3
TGTGCCAGCAGCCAGGCGGGGTTCCAAGAGACCCAGTACTTC	CASSQAGFQETQYF	TRBJ2-5	.	.	TRBV3-1/TRBV3-2
TGTGCCAGCAGCCCGGGGCGGGGGGCGTACCAAGAGACCCAGTACTTC	CASSPGRGAYQETQYF	TRBJ2-5	TRBD2	once	TRBV3-1/TRBV3-2
TGCGCCAGCAGCTTGGGGGGCGACGACTATGGCTACACCTTC	CASSLGGDDYGYTF	TRBJ1-2	.	.	TRBV5-1
TGTGCCAGTAGATCCCGAGGACAGGTCTATGGCTACACCTTC	CASRSRGQVYGYTF	TRBJ1-2	TRBD1	.	TRBV19
TGTGCCAGCAGTGTGGCAGACACCGCGAACACCGGGGAGCTGTTTTTT	CASSVADTANTGELFF	TRBJ2-2	.	.	TRBV2
TGCGCCAGCAGTGACGGCGGGGTAAGAGGATACGAGCAGTACTTC	CASSDGGVRGYEQYF	TRBJ2-7	.	.	TRBV10-1
TGTGCCAGCAGCTTGCGCGGGGCCGGGGCCAACGTCCTGACTTTC	CASSLRGAGANVLTF	TRBJ2-6	.	.	TRBV5-8
TGTGCCAGCAGCCAAGAGACGGGCTATGGCTACACCTTC	CASSQETGYGYTF	TRBJ1-2	.	.	TRBV3-1/TRBV3-2
TGTGCCAGCAGCCACCGGGGGTACTCCTACGAGCAGTACTTC	CASSHRGYSYEQYF	TRBJ2-7	.	once	TRBV3-1/TRBV3-2
TGTGCCAGCAGTGAATTGGGGCCGAGCAATCAGCCCCAGCATTTT	CASSELGPSNQPQHF	TRBJ1-5	.	.	TRBV6-1
TGTGCCAGTAGCAGAACAGGGGGAAATTCACCCCTCCACTTT	CASSRTGGNSPLHF	TRBJ1-6	TRBD1	once	TRBV19
TGTGCCTGGAGTATCCAGGATACGCAGTATTTT	CAWSIQDTQYF	TRBJ2-3	.	once	TRBV30
TGTGCCAGCAGTACCCCGAGCCTACTAACCTATGGCTACACCTTC	CASSTPSLLTYGYTF	TRBJ1-2	.	.	TRBV6-6
TGCGCCGGCAGTGAGAGTAGGGGAGCTTTCTTT	CAGSESRGAFF	TRBJ1-1	.	.	TRBV10-2
TGTGCCAGCAGCGGACAGGTGGGCACTGAAGCTTTCTTT	CASSGQVGTEAFF	TRBJ1-1	TRBD1	once	TRBV11-2
TGTGCCAGCAGTGCAGGGATGAGGACCTACGAGCAGTACTTC	CASSAGMRTYEQYF	TRBJ2-7	.	.	TRBV25-1
TGTGCCAGCAGCTTAGATCAGGTCGGGGAGCTGTTTTTT	CASSLDQVGELFF	TRBJ2-2	.	.	TRBV11-2
TGTGCCAGCAGGGGGGGACAGGGGAACTACTATTCTGGAAACACCATATATTTT	CASRGGQGNYYSGNTIYF	TRBJ1-3	TRBD1	.	TRBV2
TGTGCCAGCACCGGGACTACCCACAATGAGCAGTTCTTC	CASTGTTHNEQFF	TRBJ2-1	TRBD2	.	TRBV27
TGCGCCAGCTCCCCCCGGGGGGACACAGATACGCAGTATTTT	CASSPRGDTDTQYF	TRBJ2-3	TRBD2	once	TRBV5-1
TGCGCCAGCAGGCCTACTAGCGGGGGACCCACAGATACGCAGTATTTT	CASRPTSGGPTDTQYF	TRBJ2-3	TRBD2	.	TRBV5-1
TGTGCCAGCAGTTCGGGGGGGGCCGATGAAGATACGCAGTATTTT	CASSSGGADEDTQYF	TRBJ2-3	TRBD2	.	TRBV6-5
TGCGCCAGCAGCCAAGACCACTCTGGAAACACCATATATTTT	CASSQDHSGNTIYF	TRBJ1-3	.	.	TRBV4-1
TGTGCCAGCAGCTTAGATCAGGGCAGGGCCTACGAGCAGTACTTC	CASSLDQGRAYEQYF	TRBJ2-7	.	.	TRBV11-2
TGTGCCAGCACCCCGACTAGCGGGACCTACGAGCAGTACTTC	CASTPTSGTYEQYF	TRBJ2-7	TRBD2	.	TRBV28
TGTGCCAGCAGTTTAATGGCGGGGGCTAGGAATGAGCAGTTCTTC	CASSLMAGARNEQFF	TRBJ2-1	.	.	TRBV27
TGCGCCAGCAGCTTGGGCGGACAGGGTCGGGTGAACACTGAAGCTTTCTTT	CASSLGGQGRVNTEAFF	TRBJ1-1	TRBD1	.	TRBV5-1
TGTGCCAGAAGCCCCCCTTGGGACAGGGGAAGGCGTCTCTATGGCTACACCTTC	CARSPPWDRGRRLYGYTF	TRBJ1-2	TRBD1	.	TRBV5-3
TGCGCCAGCCGCCAGGGGGAGGAACAGCCCCAGCATTTT	CASRQGEEQPQHF	TRBJ1-5	TRBD1	.	TRBV5-1
TGTGCCAGCAGCCGAACTAGCGGGGATAGCACAGATACGCAGTATTTT	CASSRTSGDSTDTQYF	TRBJ2-3	TRBD2	.	TRBV3-1/TRBV3-2
TGTGCCAGCAGCTTCCCCCGGGACACTCAAGCCAAAAACATTCAGTACTTC	CASSFPRDTQAKNIQYF	TRBJ2-4	.	few	TRBV7-9
TGTGCCAGCAGCGAAGTGACAGGGCATGAGCAGTTCTTC	CASSEVTGHEQFF	TRBJ2-1	TRBD1	.	TRBV3-1/TRBV3-2
TGTGCCAGCAGCCCCGGACAGAACAATCAGCCCCAGCATTTT	CASSPGQNNQPQHF	TRBJ1-5	.	.	TRBV6-5
TGTGCCAGCAGCTTAGCGCCGGGACAGGAATATGGCTACACCTTC	CASSLAPGQEYGYTF	TRBJ1-2	TRBD1	.	TRBV7-2
TGTGCCAGCCAGACGGGAAACATTCAGTACTTC	CASQTGNIQYF	TRBJ2-4	.	.	TRBV6-5
TGTGCCTGGAGAGATTGGGGACAGGGGAAACAGACAGATACGCAGTATTTT	CAWRDWGQGKQTDTQYF	TRBJ2-3	TRBD1	.	TRBV30
TGTGCCAGCAGTTTTTCGGACAGGGTGGGGTATGGGGGCTACACCTTC	CASSFSDRVGYGGYTF	TRBJ1-2	TRBD1	.	TRBV27
TGTGCCAGCAGCTTGCCAGTAGGAGCCCAAGCTGAAGCTTTCTTT	CASSLPVGAQAEAFF	TRBJ1-1	.	once	TRBV5-4
TGTGCCAACCTCGGCGCCGGTCGGCTAGCGGGACACTCCTACAATGAGCAGTTCTTC	CANLGAGRLAGHSYNEQFF	TRBJ2-1	TRBD2	.	TRBV2
TGTGCCAGCAGCTTCCGGGACAGGGCCAATGAGCAGTTCTTC	CASSFRDRANEQFF	TRBJ2-1	TRBD1	.	TRBV11-2
TGTGCCAGCAGCTTAGGGGGAGCTACCTCCTACGAGCAGTACTTC	CASSLGGATSYEQYF	TRBJ2-7	.	.	TRBV5-5
TGTGCCAGCACTCAGGGGAGGAACACTGAAGCTTTCTTT	CASTQGRNTEAFF	TRBJ1-1	.	.	TRBV2
TGTGCCAGCAGTAGCGGGGGGATCACAGATACGCAGTATTTT	CASSSGGITDTQYF	TRBJ2-3	TRBD2	.	TRBV6-5